The present entry profiles one TCR beta chain with its context. Trimming removed 3 bases from V and 2 bases from J; junction bases left unmatched: 10. There are 16 residues in the CDR3. Germline V gene lookup returns CDR1 KGHSH and CDR2 LQKENI. This entry belongs to a study of blood T cell repertoires in COVID-19. The protocol was immunoSEQ multiplex PCR, while the TCRdb copy is restricted to in-frame clones and leaves out a portion. The sample has approximately 300,000 clones, about nine tenths seen once; the top ten hold roughly 5.3%. The rearrangement joins TRBV18 to TRBJ2-7; 7 bases map to TRBD1. The source of this sequence is a man aged 55 to 70 who had recovered from COVID-19. Specimen: PBMCs or T cells enriched from blood (not recorded which). The CDR3 region is CASSPLTGWGPYEQYF. Written as DNA, the CDR3 is TGTGCCAGCTCACCCCTGACAGGGTGGGGACCCTACGAGCAGTACTTC.